Shown below are 27 T cell receptor beta chains from a single sample sequenced in a study of CD8 T cells in Susac syndrome. RNA totalling about 0.5 to 1 ug underwent reverse transcription with random hexamers. TCRdb redid the calling of the immunoSEQ multiplex PCR reads with MiXCR, one entry per CDR3 protein. The table records 77,000 or so distinct CDR3 sequences, about 95% of them present only once. The sequenced sample consisted of CD8+ T cells from PBMCs. These receptor sequences come from a human donor with multiple sclerosis.

The rearrangement joins TRBV4-3 to TRBJ2-5; possible D gene TRBD2, 6 bases. The germline V and J ends were trimmed by 1 base and 4 bases, with 13 bases remaining between them. The germline V gene encodes CDR1 LGHNA and CDR2 YSLEER. The CDR3 contains 15 residues. The CDR3 loop is CASSQVKDYAETQYF. In DNA, the CDR3 is TGCGCCAGCAGCCAAGTCAAGGACTATGCAGAGACCCAGTACTTC.

The chain uses TRBV25-1 and TRBJ2-7; 7 bases map to TRBD1. The CDR3 loop spans 13 amino acids. CDR1 and CDR2 from the germline V gene are MGHDK and SYGVNS. After removal of 7 bases from V and 5 bases from J, the junction contained 8 bases not matched to a gene. The CDR3 loop reads CASKVDRVDEQYF. In DNA, the CDR3 is TGTGCCAGCAAAGTCGACAGGGTTGACGAGCAGTACTTC.

For the CDR3, the DNA is TGTGCCAGCAGGCGTCCAGGGGGCCGGGGAGAGACCCAGTACTTC. Its protein is CASRRPGGRGETQYF. The chain joins TRBV7-9 to TRBJ2-5; 8 nucleotides match TRBD1. CDR1 and CDR2 (germline): SEHNR, FQNEAQ (reference sequence). The V segment lost 6 bases and the J segment 4 bases; nucleotides outside the gene matches: 10. The CDR3 extends over 15 amino acids.

This rearrangement joins TRBV19 to TRBJ1-1; possible D gene TRBD1, 6 bases. The germline CDR1 and CDR2 sequences are LNHDA and SQIVND (reference sequence). The length of the CDR3 is 13 residues. The ends were cut back, 3 bases at V and 6 bases at J, with 11 bases in the middle. CDR3 DNA: TGTGCCAGTAGTATTTCCAGGGGCTCTGAAGCTTTCTTT. This encodes CASSISRGSEAFF.

V is TRBV12-3 or TRBV12-4 and J is TRBJ1-2, with a weak D call TRBD1 (6 bases). There are 13 residues in the CDR3. The germline V and J ends were trimmed by 6 bases and 5 bases, with 13 bases remaining between them. The CDR3 DNA sequence: TGTGCCAGCAGCCCAGGACAGTGGTATGGCTACACCTTC. Translated, it gives CASSPGQWYGYTF.

The rearrangement uses TRBV4-2 and TRBJ2-1, with no clear D. Germline loops: CDR1 LGHNA, CDR2 YNFKEQ. This CDR3 contains 16 residues. Trimming left V 1 base short and J 1 base short, with 11 bases between. In DNA form, the CDR3 reads TGTGCCAGCAGCCAAGCGCAAGAGATGTCCTACAATGAGCAGTTCTTC. This encodes CASSQAQEMSYNEQFF.

The sample holds one count of this clonotype. The CDR3 sequence: CASSLVRSYEQYF. CDR3 coding DNA: TGTGCCAGCAGTTTAGTTCGCTCCTACGAGCAGTACTTC. V gene TRBV12-3 or TRBV12-4 combines with J gene TRBJ2-7; unclear D gene. The CDR3 sequence is 13 residues long. Trimming removed 1 base at V and 0 bases at J, with 4 bases between.

This chain joins TRBV30 and TRBJ2-7, with 9 bases matching TRBD1. CDR1 and CDR2 (germline): GTSNPN, SVGIG (reference sequence). V was clipped by 6 bases and J by 3 bases; unmatched bases: 3. This CDR3 contains 12 residues. The CDR3 DNA is TGTGCCTGCGGGGACAGGGACTACGAGCAGTACTTC. Amino acid sequence: CACGDRDYEQYF.

The chain recombines TRBV9 with TRBJ2-7; the D gene could be TRBD1 or TRBD2 (6 bases each). Between the trimmed V and J ends, which lost 0 bases and 5 bases, there was a span of 15 bases. CDR3 length: 15 amino acids. Germline loops: CDR1 SGDLS, CDR2 YYNGEE. CDR3 nucleotide sequence: TGTGCCAGCAGCGTAGTGGCCGGGGGCGGCGACGAGCAGTACTTC. It is translated as CASSVVAGGGDEQYF.

V usage is TRBV7-9 and J usage is TRBJ1-1; 7 positions agree with TRBD1. Germline CDR1 SEHNR, CDR2 FQNEAQ (reference sequence). This CDR3 is 16 amino acids long. J lost 5 bases, V lost 1 base, and 10 bases had no gene match. The CDR3 DNA follows: TGTGCCAGCAGCTTAGACCCCACGACAGGGCGGACTGAAGCTTTCTTT. This translates into CASSLDPTTGRTEAFF.

The chain is built from TRBV13 and TRBJ2-3; D is unclear. Germline V lookup: CDR1 PRHDT, CDR2 FYEKMQ (reference sequence). V gave up 5 bases and J gave up 2 bases, with 20 bases separating them. The CDR3 contains 17 residues. For the CDR3, the DNA is TGTGCCAGCAGCCCCCTCCGGAAAAGCGTCTACACAGATACGCAGTATTTT. It specifies CASSPLRKSVYTDTQYF.

The chain is built from TRBV25-1 and TRBJ2-2; D possibly uses TRBD1 or TRBD2 (5 bases each). V gave up 1 base and J gave up 5 bases, with 17 bases separating them. The CDR3 has 17 amino acids. Per the germline V gene, CDR1 is MGHDK and CDR2 is SYGVNS. The CDR3 coding sequence is TGTGCCAGCAGTGAATTATGGGGCGACGAGCGGACCGGGGAGCTGTTTTTT. Translating gives CASSELWGDERTGELFF. Based on the CDR3 plus reference TRBV25-1 and TRBJ2-2, the full variable domain is EADIYQTPRYLVIGTGKKITLECSQTMGHDKMYWYQQDPGMELHLIHYSYGVNSTEKGDLSSESTVSRIRTEHFPLTLESARPSHTSQYLCASSELWGDERTGELFFGEGSRLTVL.

The V call is TRBV7-9, the J call TRBJ1-2; D ambiguous. The germline V and J ends were trimmed by 4 bases and 4 bases, with 13 bases remaining between them. Germline CDR1 is SEHNR and CDR2 is FQNEAQ (reference sequence). CDR3 length: 14 residues. The CDR3 loop reads CASSSGAEGYGYTF. The CDR3 DNA follows: TGTGCCAGCAGCTCCGGCGCAGAAGGCTATGGCTACACCTTC.

The chain combines TRBV12-3 or TRBV12-4 with TRBJ2-3, with 8 bases fitting TRBD2. J gave up 0 bases and V 5 bases, and 4 bases lay outside the gene matches. The CDR3 length is 15 residues. The CDR3 protein is CASSPGTRSTDTQYF. The CDR3 coding sequence is TGTGCCAGCAGTCCCGGGACTAGGAGCACAGATACGCAGTATTTT.

V usage is TRBV7-9 and J usage is TRBJ1-6; 8 nucleotides agree with TRBD1. The V gene end was trimmed by 6 bases and the J gene end by 6 bases; junction bases not matched to a gene: 7. The length of the CDR3 is 15 residues. CDR1 and CDR2 (germline): SEHNR, FQNEAQ (reference sequence). The CDR3 loop reads CASREGDRLNSPLHF. In DNA, the CDR3 is TGTGCCAGCAGGGAGGGGGACAGGCTTAATTCACCCCTCCACTTT.

This chain connects TRBV27 to TRBJ2-5; TRBD2 matches at 12 bases. The ends lost 3 bases at V and 4 bases at J; junction bases unmatched: 6. Germline V gene lookup returns CDR1 MNHEY and CDR2 SMNVEV (reference sequence). This CDR3 is built from 16 residues. CDR3 sequence reads: CASSFLAGGPGETQYF. In DNA, the CDR3 is TGTGCCAGCAGTTTTCTAGCGGGAGGGCCTGGAGAGACCCAGTACTTC.

The CDR3 region is CASSSRGVSYEQYF. The CDR3 DNA is TGTGCCAGCAGCTCGCGAGGCGTATCCTACGAGCAGTACTTC. This chain links TRBV5-6 with TRBJ2-7; D call uncertain. Trimming took off 3 bases at V and 1 base at J, with 11 bases between the two ends. Germline loops: CDR1 SGHDT, CDR2 YYEEEE. The length of the CDR3 is 14 residues.

The rearrangement uses TRBV9 and TRBJ2-3; the D gene could be TRBD1 or TRBD2 (5 bases each). The germline CDR1 and CDR2 sequences are SGDLS and YYNGEE. V lost 5 bases, J lost 6 bases, and 19 bases lay in between. This CDR3 spans 15 amino acids. The CDR3 loop is CASSSRGHWGDTQYF. The DNA of the CDR3 is TGTGCCAGCAGTTCTCGCGGACATTGGGGGGATACGCAGTATTTT.

The genes are TRBV29-1 and TRBJ1-1, with 8 bases fitting TRBD1. The CDR3 has 15 amino acids. V shed 2 bases and J 2 bases; nucleotides not matched to a gene: 7. Germline assignment: CDR1 SQVTM and CDR2 ANQGSEA. As DNA, the CDR3 is TGCAGCGTTGAAAGGGACAGGAGACTCAACACTGAAGCTTTCTTT. Translated: CSVERDRRLNTEAFF.

The V gene is TRBV19, the J gene TRBJ2-7, with a tentative D call TRBD1 (6 bases). The ends were cut back, 5 bases at V and 3 bases at J, with 11 bases in the middle. The V gene's germline CDR1 is LNHDA and CDR2 SQIVND (reference sequence). There are 13 residues in the CDR3. The CDR3 here is CASSPPDSYEQYF. The CDR3 DNA follows: TGTGCCAGTAGTCCCCCGGACAGCTACGAGCAGTACTTC.

This clonotype was detected once. As DNA, the CDR3 is TGTGCCAGCAGCTTTTATTACGGGAGCACCGGGGAGCTGTTTTTT. Residues: CASSFYYGSTGELFF. The chain couples TRBV11-2 to TRBJ2-2; D possibly corresponds to TRBD2 (6 bases). This CDR3 is 15 amino acids long. CDR1 SGHAT and CDR2 FQNNGV come from the germline V gene. Trimming removed 3 bases at V and 4 bases at J, with 12 bases between.

V is TRBV13 and J is TRBJ2-4; 10 bases line up with TRBD2. Germline lookup yields CDR1 PRHDT and CDR2 FYEKMQ (reference sequence). V lost 4 bases and J lost 0; bases outside the gene matches: 6. This CDR3 region has 17 residues. This CDR3 reads CASSSPTSGEAKNIQYF. As DNA, the CDR3 is TGTGCCAGCAGCTCCCCCACTAGCGGGGAAGCCAAAAACATTCAGTACTTC.

This chain links TRBV9 with TRBJ2-7, with D possibly being TRBD2 (6 bases). CDR3 length: 13 residues. Deletions cut 4 bases from V and 7 bases from J, with 15 bases between. Germline V gives CDR1 SGDLS, CDR2 YYNGEE. This CDR3 is CASSPRTAGEQYF. The CDR3 DNA reads TGTGCCAGCAGCCCTCGGACCGCGGGGGAGCAGTACTTC.

V usage is TRBV28 and J usage is TRBJ2-1; TRBD2 might be the D (6 bases). The germline CDR1 and CDR2 sequences are MDHEN and SYDVKM. The germline V and J ends were trimmed by 2 bases and 4 bases, with 9 bases remaining between them. This CDR3 comprises 14 residues. The CDR3 is CASSLVAEYNEQFF. CDR3 coding DNA: TGTGCCAGCAGTTTAGTAGCGGAGTACAATGAGCAGTTCTTC.

The CDR3 bases are TGTGCCAGCAGCTTATTCAGGGGGACAGGCCTTACCGGGGAGCTGTTTTTT. It translates to CASSLFRGTGLTGELFF. The rearrangement uses TRBV11-2 and TRBJ2-2; 8 nucleotides agree with TRBD1. Germline V gene lookup returns CDR1 SGHAT and CDR2 FQNNGV. The trim removed 2 bases at V and 5 bases at J, leaving 10 bases unmatched. The CDR3 runs to 17 residues.

This chain connects TRBV3-1 to TRBJ2-7; D is perhaps TRBD2 (5 bases). The CDR3 covers 11 residues. Trimming pared 8 bases from V and 3 bases from J, leaving 8 bases between. Per the germline V gene, CDR1 is LGHDT and CDR2 is YNNKEL (reference sequence). Here the CDR3 reads CASGSRYEQYF. The DNA for the CDR3 is TGTGCCAGCGGGAGCCGCTACGAGCAGTACTTC.

The chain uses TRBV4-2 and TRBJ1-2, with D possibly being TRBD1 (6 bases). Germline V gene lookup returns CDR1 LGHNA and CDR2 YNFKEQ. V was clipped by 2 bases and J by 1 base, with 8 bases between them. This CDR3 comprises 14 residues. The CDR3 nucleotides read TGTGCCAGCAGCCAAACGGACAGTAACTATGGCTACACCTTC. This sequence encodes CASSQTDSNYGYTF.